This T cell receptor (beta chain) was retrieved from a study of lymphopenia after photon versus proton radiotherapy. V lost 6 bases to trimming and J lost 6 bases; unmatched junction nucleotides: 11. CDR1 and CDR2 from the germline V gene are MDHEN and SYDVKM. The CDR3 sequence is 15 residues long. Comments on this clone: Its antigen remains unknown.

Here immunoSEQ multiplex PCR was the method, and the copy in TCRdb shows in-frame clones only, minus some. The table includes approximately 40,000 clones, about 86% detected once. General observations from the study: Oligoclonal CD8+ Temra expansion after nadir drove photon patients' diversity drop. Proton therapy kept repertoires fairly stable, unlike photons, which gained effector/memory cells.

V is TRBV28 and J is TRBJ1-5; 7 bases match TRBD1. Source: peripheral blood, taken from a patient treated with proton-based radiotherapy. The sequence derives from an older woman with pancreatic cancer. Some clones in this sample may be carry-over from other donors' samples. CDR3 coding DNA: TGTGCCAGCAGCGTCGTTGGGACAGCTTCTCAGCCCCAGCATTTT. Translating gives CASSVVGTASQPQHF. The full variable domain, rest sourced from reference TRBV28 and TRBJ1-5, is DVKVTQSSRYLVKRTGEKVFLECVQDMDHENMFWYRQDPGLGLRLIYFSYDVKMKEKGDIPEGYSVSREKKERFSLILESASTNQTSMYLCASSVVGTASQPQHFGDGTRLSIL.